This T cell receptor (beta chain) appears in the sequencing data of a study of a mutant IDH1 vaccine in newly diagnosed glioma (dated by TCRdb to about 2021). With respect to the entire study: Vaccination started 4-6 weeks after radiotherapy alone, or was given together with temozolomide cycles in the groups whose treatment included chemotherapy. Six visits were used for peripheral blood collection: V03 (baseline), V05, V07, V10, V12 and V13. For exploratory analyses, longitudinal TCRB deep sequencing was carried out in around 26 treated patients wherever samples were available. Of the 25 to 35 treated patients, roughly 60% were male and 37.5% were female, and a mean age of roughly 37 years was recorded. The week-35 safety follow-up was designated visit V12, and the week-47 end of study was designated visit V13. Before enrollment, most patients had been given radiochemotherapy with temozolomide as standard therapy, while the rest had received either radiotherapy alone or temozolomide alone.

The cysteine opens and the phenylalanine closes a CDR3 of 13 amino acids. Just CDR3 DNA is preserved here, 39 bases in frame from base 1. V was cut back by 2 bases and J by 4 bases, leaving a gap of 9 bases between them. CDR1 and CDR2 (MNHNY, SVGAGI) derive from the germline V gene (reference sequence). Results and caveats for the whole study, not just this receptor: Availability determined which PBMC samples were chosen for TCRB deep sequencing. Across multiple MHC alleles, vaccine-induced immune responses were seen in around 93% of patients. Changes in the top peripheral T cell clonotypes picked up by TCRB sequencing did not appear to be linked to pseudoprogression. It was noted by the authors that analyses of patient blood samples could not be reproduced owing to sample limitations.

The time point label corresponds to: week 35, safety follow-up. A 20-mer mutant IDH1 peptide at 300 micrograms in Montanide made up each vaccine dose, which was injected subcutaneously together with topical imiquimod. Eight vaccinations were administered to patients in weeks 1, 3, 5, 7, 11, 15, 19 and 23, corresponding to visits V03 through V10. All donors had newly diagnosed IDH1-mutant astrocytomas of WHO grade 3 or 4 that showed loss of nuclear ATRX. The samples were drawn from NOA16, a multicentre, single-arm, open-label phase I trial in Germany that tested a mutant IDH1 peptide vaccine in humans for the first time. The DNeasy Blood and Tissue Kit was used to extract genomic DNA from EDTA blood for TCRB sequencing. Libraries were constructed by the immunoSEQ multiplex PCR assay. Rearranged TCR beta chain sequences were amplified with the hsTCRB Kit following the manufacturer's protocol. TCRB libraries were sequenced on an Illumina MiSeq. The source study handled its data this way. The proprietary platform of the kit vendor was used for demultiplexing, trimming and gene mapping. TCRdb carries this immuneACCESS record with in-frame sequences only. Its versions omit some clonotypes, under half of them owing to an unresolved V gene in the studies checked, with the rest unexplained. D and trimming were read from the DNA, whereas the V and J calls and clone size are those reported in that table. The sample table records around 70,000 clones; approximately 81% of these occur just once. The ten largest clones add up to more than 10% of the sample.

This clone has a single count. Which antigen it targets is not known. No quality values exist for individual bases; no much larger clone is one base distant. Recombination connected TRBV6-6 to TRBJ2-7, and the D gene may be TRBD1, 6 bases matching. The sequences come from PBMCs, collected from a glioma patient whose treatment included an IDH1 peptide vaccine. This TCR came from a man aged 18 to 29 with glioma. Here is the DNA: TGTGCCAGCAGTTACCGGACAGCTTACGAGCAGTACTTC. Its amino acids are CASSYRTAYEQYF.